The clone carrying this T cell receptor (beta chain) was seen a few times. Its specificity is not known. With a J-beta primer mix and a sample-barcoded 5' primer, a second PCR ran about 6 to 11 cycles. TCRdb redid the calling of the 5' RACE reads with MiXCR, one entry per CDR3 protein. The repertoire holds some 900,000 distinct CDR3 sequences, with around 46% as singletons. Germline V gene data show CDR1 as SGHVS and CDR2 as FQNEAQ. The germline V and J ends were trimmed by 5 bases and 4 bases, with 11 bases remaining between them. This CDR3 has 13 residues. The sample originates from a study of blood T cells in healthy people across ages. Study observations and caveats: CMV status of donors was unknown, possibly confounding expanded clonotype changes.

The specimen was blood. This chain connects TRBV7-8 to TRBJ1-1, with no clear D. This receptor was identified in a man younger than 40 in good health. CDR3 coding DNA: TGTGCCAGCAGCCAATCCGACTCCACTGAAGCTTTCTTT. Protein sequence: CASSQSDSTEAFF.